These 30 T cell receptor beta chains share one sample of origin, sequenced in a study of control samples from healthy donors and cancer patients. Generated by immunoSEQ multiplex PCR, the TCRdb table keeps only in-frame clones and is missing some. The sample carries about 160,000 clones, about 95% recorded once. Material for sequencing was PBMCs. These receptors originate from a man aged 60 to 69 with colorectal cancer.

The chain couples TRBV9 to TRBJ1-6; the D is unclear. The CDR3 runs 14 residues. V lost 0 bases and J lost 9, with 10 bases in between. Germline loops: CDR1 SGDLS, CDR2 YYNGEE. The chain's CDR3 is CASSVALASSPLHF. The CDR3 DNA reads TGTGCCAGCAGCGTAGCTTTAGCAAGTTCACCCCTCCACTTT.

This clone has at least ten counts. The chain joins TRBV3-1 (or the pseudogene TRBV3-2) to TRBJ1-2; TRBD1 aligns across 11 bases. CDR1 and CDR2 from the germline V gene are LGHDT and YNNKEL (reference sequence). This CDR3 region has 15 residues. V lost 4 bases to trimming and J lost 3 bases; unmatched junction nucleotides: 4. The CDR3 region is CASSLRTGGDYGYTF. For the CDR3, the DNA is TGTGCCAGCAGCCTTAGGACAGGGGGCGACTATGGCTACACCTTC.

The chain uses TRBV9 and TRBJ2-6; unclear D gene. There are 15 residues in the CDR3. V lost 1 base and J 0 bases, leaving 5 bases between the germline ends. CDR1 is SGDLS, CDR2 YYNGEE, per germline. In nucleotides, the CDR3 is TGTGCCAGCAGCGTAAGTGCCTCTGGGGCCAACGTCCTGACTTTC. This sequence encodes CASSVSASGANVLTF.

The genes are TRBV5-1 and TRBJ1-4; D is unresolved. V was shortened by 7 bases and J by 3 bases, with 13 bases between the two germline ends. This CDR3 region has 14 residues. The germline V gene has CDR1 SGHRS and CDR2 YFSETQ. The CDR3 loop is CASRGRGANEKLFF. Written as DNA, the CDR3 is TGCGCCAGCCGCGGTCGGGGTGCTAATGAAAAACTGTTTTTT.

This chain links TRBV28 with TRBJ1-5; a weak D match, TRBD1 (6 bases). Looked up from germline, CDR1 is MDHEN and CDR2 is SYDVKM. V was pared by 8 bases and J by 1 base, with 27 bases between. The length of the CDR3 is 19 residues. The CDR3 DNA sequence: TGTGCCAGCCGAAATCCCACAGGGATAACGGCAGCCAGCAATCAGCCCCAGCATTTT. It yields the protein CASRNPTGITAASNQPQHF.

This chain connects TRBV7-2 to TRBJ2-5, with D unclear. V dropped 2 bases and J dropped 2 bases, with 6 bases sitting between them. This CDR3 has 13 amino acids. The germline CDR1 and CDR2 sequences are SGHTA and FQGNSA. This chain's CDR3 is CASSLYPQETQYF. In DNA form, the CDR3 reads TGTGCCAGCAGCTTATACCCACAAGAGACCCAGTACTTC.

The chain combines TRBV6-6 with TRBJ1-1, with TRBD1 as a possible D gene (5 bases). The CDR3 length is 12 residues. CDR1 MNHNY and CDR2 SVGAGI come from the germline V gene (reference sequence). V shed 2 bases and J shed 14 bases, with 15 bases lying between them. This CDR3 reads CASSYLGGQAFF. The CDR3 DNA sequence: TGTGCCAGCAGTTACCTGGGGGGTCAGGCATTCTTT.

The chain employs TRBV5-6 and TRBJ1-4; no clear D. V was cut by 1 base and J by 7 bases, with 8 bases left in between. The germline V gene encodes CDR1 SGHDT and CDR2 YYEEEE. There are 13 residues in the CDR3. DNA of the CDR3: TGTGCCAGCAGCTTGCGGGCGGGTGAAAAACTGTTTTTT. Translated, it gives CASSLRAGEKLFF.

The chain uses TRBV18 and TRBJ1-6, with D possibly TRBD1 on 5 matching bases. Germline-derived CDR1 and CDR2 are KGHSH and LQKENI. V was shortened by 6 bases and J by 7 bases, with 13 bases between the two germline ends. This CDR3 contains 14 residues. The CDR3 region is CASSGDSRNSPLHF. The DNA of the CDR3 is TGTGCCAGCTCGGGTGACAGTAGAAATTCACCCCTCCACTTT.

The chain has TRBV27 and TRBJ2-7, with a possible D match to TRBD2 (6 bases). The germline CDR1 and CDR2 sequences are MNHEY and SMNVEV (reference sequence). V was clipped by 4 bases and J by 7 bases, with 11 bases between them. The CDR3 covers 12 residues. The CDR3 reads CASSSAGLEQYF. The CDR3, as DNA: TGTGCCAGCAGTTCGGCGGGGCTGGAGCAGTACTTC.

The CDR3 DNA sequence: TGTGCCAGCAGCTTGGAGACAGGTGGCTACACCTTC. It codes for CASSLETGGYTF. The rearrangement joins TRBV5-5 to TRBJ1-2, with a weak D call TRBD1 (6 bases). The ends were cut back, 0 bases at V and 7 bases at J, with 7 bases in the middle. The CDR3 length is 12 residues. Germline V gene data show CDR1 as SGHKS and CDR2 as YYEKEE (reference sequence).

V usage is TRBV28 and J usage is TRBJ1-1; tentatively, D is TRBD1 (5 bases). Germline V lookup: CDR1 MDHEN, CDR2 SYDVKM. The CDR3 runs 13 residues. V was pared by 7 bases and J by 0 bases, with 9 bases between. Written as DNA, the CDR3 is TGTGCCAGCACGGGGCCTTTGAACACTGAAGCTTTCTTT. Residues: CASTGPLNTEAFF.

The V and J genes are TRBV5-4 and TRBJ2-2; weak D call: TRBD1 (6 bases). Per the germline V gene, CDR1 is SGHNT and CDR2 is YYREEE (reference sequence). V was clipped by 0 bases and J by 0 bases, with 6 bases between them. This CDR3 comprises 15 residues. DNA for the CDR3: TGTGCCAGCAGCTTGGAGGGGGCGAACACCGGGGAGCTGTTTTTT. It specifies CASSLEGANTGELFF.

The CDR3 spells CASSPEGQGTEAFF. The CDR3 DNA reads TGCGCCAGCAGCCCCGAGGGGCAGGGCACTGAAGCTTTCTTT. The V gene is TRBV5-1, the J gene TRBJ1-1; a possible D gene is TRBD1 (5 bases). Germline assignment: CDR1 SGHRS and CDR2 YFSETQ. The CDR3 loop spans 14 amino acids. V lost 4 bases and J 4 bases, leaving 14 bases between the germline ends. The full variable domain, its missing parts supplied by reference TRBV5-1 and TRBJ1-1, is KAGVTQTPRYLIKTRGQQVTLSCSPISGHRSVSWYQQTPGQGLQFLFEYFSETQRNKGNFPGRFSGRQFSNSRSEMNVSTLELGDSALYLCASSPEGQGTEAFFGQGTRLTVV.

The CDR3 loop is CASSLGAGRETQYF. CDR3 in DNA: TGTGCCAGCAGCTTAGGGGCAGGGCGAGAGACCCAGTACTTC. The V and J genes are TRBV7-9 and TRBJ2-5; a possible D gene is TRBD1 (5 bases). Per the germline V gene, CDR1 is SEHNR and CDR2 is FQNEAQ (reference sequence). Trimming left V 1 base short and J 4 bases short, with 10 bases between. The CDR3 totals 14 residues.

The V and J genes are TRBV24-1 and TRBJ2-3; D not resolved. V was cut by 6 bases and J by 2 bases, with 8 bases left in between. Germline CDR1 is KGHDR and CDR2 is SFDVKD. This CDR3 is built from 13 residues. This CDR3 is CATSSEATDTQYF. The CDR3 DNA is TGTGCCACCAGTAGTGAGGCCACAGATACGCAGTATTTT.

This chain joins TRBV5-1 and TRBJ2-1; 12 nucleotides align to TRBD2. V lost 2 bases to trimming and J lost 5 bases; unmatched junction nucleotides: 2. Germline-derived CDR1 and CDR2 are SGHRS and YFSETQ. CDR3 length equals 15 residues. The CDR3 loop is CASSLLAGGNNEQFF. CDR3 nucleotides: TGCGCCAGCAGCTTACTAGCGGGGGGAAACAATGAGCAGTTCTTC.

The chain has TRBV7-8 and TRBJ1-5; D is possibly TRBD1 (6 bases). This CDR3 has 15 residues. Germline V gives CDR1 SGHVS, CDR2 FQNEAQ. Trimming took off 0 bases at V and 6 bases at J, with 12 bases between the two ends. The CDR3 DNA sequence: TGTGCCAGCAGCTTAGCGAGGGGGGGTGGTCAGCCCCAGCATTTT. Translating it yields CASSLARGGGQPQHF.

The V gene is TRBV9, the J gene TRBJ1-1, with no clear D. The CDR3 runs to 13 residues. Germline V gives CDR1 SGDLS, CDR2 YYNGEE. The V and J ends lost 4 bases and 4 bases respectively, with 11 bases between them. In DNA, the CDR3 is TGTGCCAGCAGCCACGGAGGTAGCACTGAAGCTTTCTTT. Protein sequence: CASSHGGSTEAFF. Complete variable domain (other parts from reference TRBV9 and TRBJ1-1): DSGVTQTPKHLITATGQRVTLRCSPRSGDLSVYWYQQSLDQGLQFLIQYYNGEERAKGNILERFSAQQFPDLHSELNLSSLELGDSALYFCASSHGGSTEAFFGQGTRLTVV.

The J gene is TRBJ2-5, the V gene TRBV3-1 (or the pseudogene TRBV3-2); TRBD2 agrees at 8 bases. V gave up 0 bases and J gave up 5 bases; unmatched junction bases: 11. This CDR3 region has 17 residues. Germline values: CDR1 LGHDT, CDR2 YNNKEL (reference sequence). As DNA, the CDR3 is TGTGCCAGCAGCCAAGATGCACTGTGGACTAGCAGGGAGACCCAGTACTTC. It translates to CASSQDALWTSRETQYF.

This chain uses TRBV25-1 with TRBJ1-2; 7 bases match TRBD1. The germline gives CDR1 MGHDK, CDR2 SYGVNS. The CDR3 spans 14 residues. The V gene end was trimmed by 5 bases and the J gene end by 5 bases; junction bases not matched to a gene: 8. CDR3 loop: CASSPTGPPYGYTF. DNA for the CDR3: TGTGCCAGCAGTCCGACAGGGCCCCCGTATGGCTACACCTTC.

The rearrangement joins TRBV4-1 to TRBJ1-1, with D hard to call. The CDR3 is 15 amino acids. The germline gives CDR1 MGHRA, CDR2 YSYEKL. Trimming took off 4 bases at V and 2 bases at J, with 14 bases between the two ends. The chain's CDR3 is CASSPIGSINTEAFF. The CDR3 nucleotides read TGCGCCAGCAGCCCTATAGGCAGCATTAACACTGAAGCTTTCTTT.

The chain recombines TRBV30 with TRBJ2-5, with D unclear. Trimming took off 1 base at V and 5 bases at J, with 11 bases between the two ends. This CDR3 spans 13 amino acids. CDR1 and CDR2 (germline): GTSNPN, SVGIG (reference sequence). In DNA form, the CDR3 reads TGTGCCTGGAGTGAAGGGTGGCGCGAGACCCAGTACTTC. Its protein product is CAWSEGWRETQYF. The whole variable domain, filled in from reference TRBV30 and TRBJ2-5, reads SQTIHQWPATLVQPVGSPLSLECTVEGTSNPNLYWYRQAAGRGLQLLFYSVGIGQISSEVPQNLSASRPQDRQFILSSKKLLLSDSGFYLCAWSEGWRETQYFGPGTRLLVL.

CDR3 in amino acids: CASSQVGVNSGNTIYF. In DNA form, the CDR3 reads TGTGCCAGCAGCCAAGTAGGTGTTAACTCTGGAAACACCATATATTTT. The V call is TRBV3-1 (or the pseudogene TRBV3-2), the J call TRBJ1-3; D remains unclear. The CDR3 is 16 residues long. Germline CDR1 is LGHDT and CDR2 is YNNKEL (reference sequence). V lost 1 base, J lost 0 bases, and 10 bases lay in between.

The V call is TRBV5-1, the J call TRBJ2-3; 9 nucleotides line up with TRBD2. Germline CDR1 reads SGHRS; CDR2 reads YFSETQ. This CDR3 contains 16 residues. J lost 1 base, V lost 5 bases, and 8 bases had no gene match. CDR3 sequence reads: CASSPGTSPGTDTQYF. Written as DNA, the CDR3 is TGCGCCAGCAGTCCTGGGACTAGCCCCGGCACAGATACGCAGTATTTT.

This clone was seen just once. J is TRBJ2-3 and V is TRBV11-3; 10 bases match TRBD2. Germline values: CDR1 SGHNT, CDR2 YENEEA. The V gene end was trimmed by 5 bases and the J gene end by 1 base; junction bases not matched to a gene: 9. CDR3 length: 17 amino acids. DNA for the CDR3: TGTGCCAGCAGCGGACACCCCCTAGCGGGGGGCACAGATACGCAGTATTTT. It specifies CASSGHPLAGGTDTQYF.

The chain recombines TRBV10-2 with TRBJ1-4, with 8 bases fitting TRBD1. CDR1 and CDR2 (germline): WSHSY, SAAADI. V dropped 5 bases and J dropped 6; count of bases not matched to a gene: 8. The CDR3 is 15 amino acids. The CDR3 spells CASSPPGGRDEKLFF. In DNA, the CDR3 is TGCGCCAGCAGTCCACCAGGGGGCCGGGATGAAAAACTGTTTTTT.

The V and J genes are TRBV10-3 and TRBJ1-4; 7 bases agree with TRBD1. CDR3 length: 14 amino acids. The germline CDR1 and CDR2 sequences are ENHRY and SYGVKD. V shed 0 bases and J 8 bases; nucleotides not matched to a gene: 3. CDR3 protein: CAISESTGTEKLFF. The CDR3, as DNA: TGTGCCATCAGTGAGTCGACAGGGACGGAAAAACTGTTTTTT.

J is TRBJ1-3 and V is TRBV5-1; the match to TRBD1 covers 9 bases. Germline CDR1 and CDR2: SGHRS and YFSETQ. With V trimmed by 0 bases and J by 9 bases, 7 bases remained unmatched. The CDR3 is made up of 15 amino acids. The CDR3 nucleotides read TGCGCCAGCAGCTTGGCGGACAGGGGAGTAGTCACCATATATTTT. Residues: CASSLADRGVVTIYF. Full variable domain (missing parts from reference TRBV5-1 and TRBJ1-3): KAGVTQTPRYLIKTRGQQVTLSCSPISGHRSVSWYQQTPGQGLQFLFEYFSETQRNKGNFPGRFSGRQFSNSRSEMNVSTLELGDSALYLCASSLADRGVVTIYFGEGSWLTVV.

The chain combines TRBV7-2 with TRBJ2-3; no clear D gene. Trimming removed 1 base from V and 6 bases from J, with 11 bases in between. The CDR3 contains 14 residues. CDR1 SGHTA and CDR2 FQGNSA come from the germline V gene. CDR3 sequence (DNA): TGTGCCAGCAGCTTAGGGGGAAATCAGGATACGCAGTATTTT. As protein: CASSLGGNQDTQYF.